This T cell receptor beta chain was captured in a study of blood T cell repertoires in COVID-19. Study details: The cDNA or gDNA used as material had been derived from T cells, B-cell-depleted T cells, or PBMCs.

The trim removed 7 bases at V and 6 bases at J, leaving 20 bases unmatched. In germline, CDR1 is MDHEN, CDR2 SYDVKM. The CDR3 covers 19 residues. Sequenced by immunoSEQ multiplex PCR; TCRdb stores in-frame clones only, minus some. The repertoire holds hundreds of thousands of clones, with about four fifths as singletons. The sequence came from a woman in her forties or fifties who had recovered from COVID-19. The V gene is TRBV28, the J gene TRBJ1-6, with 8 bases identical to TRBD1. Sequences were obtained from peripheral blood. The CDR3 region has the DNA TGTGCCAGCATCAAAGGGGTTTTTGAGACAGGGGCATTTAATTCACCCCTCCACTTT. It codes for CASIKGVFETGAFNSPLHF.